Presented here are 3 T cell receptor beta chains from one specimen sequenced in a study of naive and memory T cell subsets. Both TRBC1 and TRBC2 were covered by a beta constant-region primer of two equimolar oligonucleotides. Four rounds of PCR amplified the ligated cDNA using nested alpha and beta constant-region primers plus SP2. TCRdb reprocessed the UMI-ligation and nested PCR reads with MiXCR, giving one entry per CDR3 protein. The sample consists of roughly 24,000 distinct CDR3 sequences, 7% to 10% of them appearing once. The sample consisted of central memory CD8+ T cells from blood. These receptors originate from a human donor in good health.

This clonotype has only a few counts. This chain connects TRBV9 to TRBJ1-5, with 10 bases aligning to TRBD1. V shed 0 bases, J shed 6 bases, and the junction held 0 bases outside the gene matches. The CDR3 is 14 residues long. Per germline, CDR1 SGDLS and CDR2 YYNGEE. Here the CDR3 reads CASSVGTGGQPQHF. Written as DNA, the CDR3 is TGTGCCAGCAGCGTAGGGACAGGGGGTCAGCCCCAGCATTTT.

There are a few counts of this clonotype. The V call is TRBV3-1, the J call TRBJ2-2; D is uncertain. Trimming stripped 4 bases from V and 3 bases from J, with 9 bases between. Germline V gives CDR1 LGHDT, CDR2 YNNKEL (reference sequence). CDR3 length: 14 residues. The CDR3: CASSLLLDTGELFF. Written as DNA, the CDR3 is TGTGCCAGCAGCCTTCTCCTGGACACCGGGGAGCTGTTTTTT.

This chain links TRBV28 with TRBJ2-3, with 7 bases fitting TRBD1. Germline values: CDR1 MDHEN, CDR2 SYDVKM. Germline trimming cut 7 bases from V and 2 bases from J; bases unmatched to any gene: 9. This CDR3 has 15 residues. The CDR3, as DNA: TGTGCCAGCAAAAGCCCGGGACAGTACACAGATACGCAGTATTTT. Protein product: CASKSPGQYTDTQYF.